The next 26 T cell receptor beta chains were all read from a single sample in a study of cytomegalovirus exposure and HLA in healthy donors. The PCR contained 60 Vbeta and 13 Jbeta primers. Profiled with immunoSEQ multiplex PCR; TCRdb holds only in-frame clones, not every one. The table lists 100,000 to 150,000 clones. Sequencing used PBMCs. These receptors all come from a man aged 35-49 years in good health and CMV-seronegative.

The chain combines TRBV5-4 with TRBJ2-3, with D tentatively TRBD2 (6 bases). The V and J ends lost 5 bases and 3 bases respectively, with 10 bases between them. Germline CDR1 is SGHNT and CDR2 is YYREEE (reference sequence). The CDR3 totals 13 residues. The CDR3 protein is CASSHSGTDTQYF. CDR3 in DNA: TGTGCCAGCAGTCATAGCGGAACAGATACGCAGTATTTT.

The chain joins TRBV12-5 to TRBJ2-7; TRBD1 agrees at 8 bases. CDR1 is LGHNT and CDR2 is FRNRAP in the germline V gene. The CDR3 consists of 17 residues. V shed 1 base, J shed 2 bases, and the junction held 10 bases outside the gene matches. The DNA for the CDR3 is TGTGCTAGTGGTTTGGAAATGGGTCAGGGGGCTACCTACGAGCAGTACTTC. It codes for CASGLEMGQGATYEQYF.

This sequence joins TRBV18 and TRBJ1-1; D gene unclear. Trimming removed 3 bases from V and 7 bases from J, with 12 bases in between. Looked up from germline, CDR1 is KGHSH and CDR2 is LQKENI. CDR3 length: 13 amino acids. Written as DNA, the CDR3 is TGTGCCAGCTCACCTGCCCTCATAGTTGAAGCTTTCTTT. This translates into CASSPALIVEAFF. Full variable domain (remainder filled in from reference TRBV18 and TRBJ1-1): NAGVMQNPRHLVRRRGQEARLRCSPMKGHSHVYWYRQLPEEGLKFMVYLQKENIIDESGMPKERFSAEFPKEGPSILRIQQVVRGDSAAYFCASSPALIVEAFFGQGTRLTVV.

This CDR3 is CAWSVLATAVYGYTF. The CDR3 DNA reads TGTGCCTGGAGTGTCCTGGCGACAGCCGTTTACGGCTACACCTTC. The chain employs TRBV30 and TRBJ1-2, with D maybe TRBD1 (5 bases). In germline, CDR1 is GTSNPN, CDR2 SVGIG (reference sequence). The V gene lost 0 bases and the J gene lost 8 bases, with 19 bases spanning the gap. This CDR3 has 15 residues.

V gene TRBV7-8 combines with J gene TRBJ1-4; 11 bases map to TRBD1. V lost 2 bases and J lost 8; bases outside the gene matches: 7. Germline V gene sequence: CDR1 SGHVS, CDR2 FQNEAQ. CDR3 length: 16 amino acids. The CDR3 DNA follows: TGTGCCAGCAGCTTACATGGACAGGGGGCCGGAGAAAAACTGTTTTTT. It encodes CASSLHGQGAGEKLFF.

The V and J genes are TRBV7-2 and TRBJ2-3, with 11 bases matching TRBD2. Losses at the gene ends were 1 base for V and 0 bases for J; bases not matched to a gene: 3. Germline loops: CDR1 SGHTA, CDR2 FQGNSA. The CDR3 runs 17 residues. Here the CDR3 reads CASSLVGTSGSTDTQYF. The CDR3 coding sequence is TGTGCCAGCAGCTTAGTAGGGACTAGCGGTAGCACAGATACGCAGTATTTT.

The chain employs TRBV27 and TRBJ2-7, with D tentatively TRBD1 (6 bases). The CDR3 contains 13 residues. Germline-derived CDR1 and CDR2 are MNHEY and SMNVEV (reference sequence). Trimming left V 4 bases short and J 3 bases short, with 10 bases between. CDR3 DNA: TGTGCCAGCAGTTGGGCCAGGGGCTACGAGCAGTACTTC. Residues: CASSWARGYEQYF.

The chain uses TRBV5-4 and TRBJ2-5; the match to TRBD1 covers 8 bases. CDR3 length: 15 residues. In germline, CDR1 is SGHNT, CDR2 YYREEE (reference sequence). The V and J ends lost 4 bases and 5 bases, in that order; junction bases with no gene match: 10. The CDR3 protein is CASSPPGQGQETQYF. DNA of the CDR3: TGTGCCAGCAGCCCGCCCGGACAGGGTCAGGAGACCCAGTACTTC.

The chain couples TRBV30 to TRBJ1-1; possibly TRBD1 for D (6 bases). V lost 3 bases and J lost 3, with 11 bases in between. The V gene's germline CDR1 is GTSNPN and CDR2 SVGIG (reference sequence). This CDR3 spans 13 amino acids. The DNA for the CDR3 is TGTGCCTGGAGCAGAAGGGGGTACACTGAAGCTTTCTTT. As protein: CAWSRRGYTEAFF.

This chain joins TRBV6-1 and TRBJ2-2, with no clear D. V was cut by 0 bases and J by 5 bases, with 16 bases left in between. Looked up from germline, CDR1 is MNHNS and CDR2 is SASEGT. The CDR3 totals 17 residues. The CDR3 nucleotides read TGTGCCAGCAGTGAAGCGCTTCGAGTCCTTGTGACCGGGGAGCTGTTTTTT. Amino acid sequence: CASSEALRVLVTGELFF.

The chain combines TRBV10-2 with TRBJ2-1, with D perhaps matching TRBD1 (6 bases). V shed 2 bases and J shed 0 bases, with 11 bases lying between them. Germline-derived CDR1 and CDR2 are WSHSY and SAAADI. The CDR3 extends over 16 amino acids. The CDR3 nucleotides are TGCGCCAGCAGTGAGGTTGCGGACAGCTCCTACAATGAGCAGTTCTTC. This translates into CASSEVADSSYNEQFF.

This chain connects TRBV19 to TRBJ1-5; D gene uncertain. This CDR3 has 13 residues. V shed 5 bases and J shed 7 bases, with 12 bases lying between them. Germline V gene lookup returns CDR1 LNHDA and CDR2 SQIVND (reference sequence). The DNA for the CDR3 is TGTGCCAGTAGTCAACTTCCTAGGCAGCCCCAGCATTTT. It encodes CASSQLPRQPQHF. Drawing the rest from reference TRBV19 and TRBJ1-5, the complete variable domain is DGGITQSPKYLFRKEGQNVTLSCEQNLNHDAMYWYRQDPGQGLRLIYYSQIVNDFQKGDIAEGYSVSREKKESFPLTVTSAQKNPTAFYLCASSQLPRQPQHFGDGTRLSIL.

V gene TRBV9 combines with J gene TRBJ2-1; no reliable D call. The CDR3 runs 11 residues. V lost 2 bases to trimming and J lost 5 bases, with 2 bases between them. Germline CDR1 reads SGDLS; CDR2 reads YYNGEE. The CDR3 protein is CASSVDNEQFF. DNA for the CDR3: TGTGCCAGCAGCGTCGACAATGAGCAGTTCTTC.

CDR3 nucleotides: TGTGCCAGCAGCGCGCTAAGCGGAGGGGACACCGGGGAGCTGTTTTTT. Amino acids: CASSALSGGDTGELFF. The gene calls are TRBV5-4 and TRBJ2-2; D possibly corresponds to TRBD2 (6 bases). The CDR3 spans 16 residues. Germline CDR1 and CDR2: SGHNT and YYREEE (reference sequence). Trimming took off 4 bases at V and 3 bases at J, with 16 bases between the two ends.

This chain joins TRBV18 and TRBJ2-2, with D perhaps matching TRBD2 (5 bases). Germline CDR1 and CDR2: KGHSH and LQKENI. The germline V and J ends were trimmed by 2 bases and 5 bases, with 12 bases remaining between them. The CDR3 has 15 amino acids. In DNA, the CDR3 is TGTGCCAGCTCACCAGGCACTAGTGAGACCGGGGAGCTGTTTTTT. Protein product: CASSPGTSETGELFF.

DNA for the CDR3: TGTGCCAGCAAACGGGGATCAAACGAGGGCGAGCAGTACTTC. Translating it yields CASKRGSNEGEQYF. The chain carries TRBV2 and TRBJ2-7; a possible D gene is TRBD2 (5 bases). Germline CDR1 is SNHLY and CDR2 is FYNNEI. V was trimmed by 7 bases and J by 6 bases, leaving 19 bases between them. The CDR3 contains 14 residues.

The chain uses TRBV5-1 and TRBJ1-4; 8 nucleotides align to TRBD1. The CDR3 has 16 residues. In germline, CDR1 is SGHRS, CDR2 YFSETQ. Trimming took 0 bases from V and 3 from J; bases not matched to a gene: 4. CDR3 coding DNA: TGCGCCAGCAGCTTGGGGCAGGGGGCGCCTAATGAAAAACTGTTTTTT. Amino acids: CASSLGQGAPNEKLFF.

The CDR3 DNA reads TGTGCCAGCAGTGAGCAGGGGGCGGACACTGAAGCTTTCTTT. It is translated as CASSEQGADTEAFF. The J gene is TRBJ1-1, the V gene TRBV6-1, with 8 bases fitting TRBD1. The trim removed 3 bases at V and 3 bases at J, leaving 3 bases unmatched. The CDR3 spans 14 residues. Germline V lookup: CDR1 MNHNS, CDR2 SASEGT.

The V gene is TRBV28, the J gene TRBJ2-7; D is uncertain. The CDR3 runs to 14 residues. From germline, CDR1 is MDHEN and CDR2 SYDVKM. Trimming took 1 base from V and 0 from J, leaving 7 bases between them. CDR3 bases: TGTGCCAGCAGTTTATATACAGACTCCTACGAGCAGTACTTC. This sequence encodes CASSLYTDSYEQYF. The full variable domain, rest sourced from reference TRBV28 and TRBJ2-7, is DVKVTQSSRYLVKRTGEKVFLECVQDMDHENMFWYRQDPGLGLRLIYFSYDVKMKEKGDIPEGYSVSREKKERFSLILESASTNQTSMYLCASSLYTDSYEQYFGPGTRLTVT.

The genes are TRBV19 and TRBJ1-2; 8 positions agree with TRBD1. Losses at the gene ends were 5 bases for V and 2 bases for J; bases not matched to a gene: 4. Per germline, CDR1 LNHDA and CDR2 SQIVND (reference sequence). This CDR3 spans 14 amino acids. CDR3 loop: CASSLGQANYGYTF. CDR3 sequence (DNA): TGTGCCAGTAGTCTGGGACAGGCGAACTATGGCTACACCTTC.

The V and J genes are TRBV7-2 and TRBJ2-7; D perhaps matches TRBD1 (7 bases). CDR1 and CDR2 (germline): SGHTA, FQGNSA. The CDR3 sequence is 15 residues long. Trimming removed 2 bases from V and 2 bases from J, with 13 bases in between. The CDR3 DNA follows: TGTGCCAGCAGCTTACGGACAGGCGGGGCCTACGAGCAGTACTTC. Encoded protein: CASSLRTGGAYEQYF.

This chain connects TRBV30 to TRBJ2-1; maybe TRBD2 (5 bases). This CDR3 is 15 amino acids long. CDR1 is GTSNPN and CDR2 is SVGIG in the germline V gene (reference sequence). The V end lost 2 bases, the J end lost 3 bases, and 14 bases lay between the germline ends. The CDR3 sequence is CAWSYSAGIYNEQFF. The DNA of the CDR3 is TGTGCCTGGAGTTATAGCGCCGGGATCTACAATGAGCAGTTCTTC.

The rearrangement joins TRBV7-6 to TRBJ2-7; TRBD2 agrees at 10 bases. The CDR3 is 14 amino acids. With V trimmed by 8 bases and J by 5 bases, 9 bases remained unmatched. Per the germline V gene, CDR1 is SGHVS and CDR2 is FNYEAQ. For the CDR3, the DNA is TGTGCCAGCGGCCAAGGGACTAGCGAGGACGAGCAGTACTTC. Residues: CASGQGTSEDEQYF.

The rearrangement joins TRBV6-5 to TRBJ2-5; D is ambiguous. Germline assignment: CDR1 MNHEY and CDR2 SVGAGI. The V and J ends lost 0 bases and 4 bases respectively, with 9 bases between them. CDR3 length equals 14 residues. This CDR3 is CASSYSNSRETQYF. The CDR3 nucleotides are TGTGCCAGCAGTTACTCGAACTCGCGAGAGACCCAGTACTTC.

This rearrangement joins TRBV10-3 to TRBJ2-5; the D gene is possibly TRBD2 (5 bases). Germline values: CDR1 ENHRY, CDR2 SYGVKD. This CDR3 has 12 residues. V was cut by 11 bases and J by 1 base, with 11 bases left in between. Here the CDR3 DNA reads TGTGCCGCCCGAGGGAGCCAAGAGACCCAGTACTTC. It is translated as CAARGSQETQYF.

The V call is TRBV6-1, the J call TRBJ2-1; 7 bases fit TRBD1. V dropped 3 bases and J dropped 10; count of bases not matched to a gene: 3. The CDR3 runs 12 residues. Germline V lookup: CDR1 MNHNS, CDR2 SASEGT. For the CDR3, the DNA is TGTGCCAGCAGTGAGGGACAGTACGAGCAGTTCTTC. Its translation is CASSEGQYEQFF.